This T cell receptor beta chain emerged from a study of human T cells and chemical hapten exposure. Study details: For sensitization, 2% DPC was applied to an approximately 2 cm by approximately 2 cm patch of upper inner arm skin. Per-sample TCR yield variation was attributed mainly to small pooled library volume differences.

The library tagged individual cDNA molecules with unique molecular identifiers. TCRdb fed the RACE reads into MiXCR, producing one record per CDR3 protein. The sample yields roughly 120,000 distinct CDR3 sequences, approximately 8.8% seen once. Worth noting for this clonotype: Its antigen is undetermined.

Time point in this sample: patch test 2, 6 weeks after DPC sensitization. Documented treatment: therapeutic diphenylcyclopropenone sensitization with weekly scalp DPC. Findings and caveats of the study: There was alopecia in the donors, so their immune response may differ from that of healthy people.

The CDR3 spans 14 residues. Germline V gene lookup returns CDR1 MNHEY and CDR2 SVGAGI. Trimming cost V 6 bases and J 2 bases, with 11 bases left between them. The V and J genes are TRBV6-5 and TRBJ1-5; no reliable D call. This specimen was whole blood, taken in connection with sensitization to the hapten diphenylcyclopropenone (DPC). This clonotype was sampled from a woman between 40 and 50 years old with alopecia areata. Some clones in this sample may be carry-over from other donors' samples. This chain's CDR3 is CASSLSTRNQPQHF. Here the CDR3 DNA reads TGTGCCAGCAGCCTCTCAACCCGCAATCAGCCCCAGCATTTT.